Shown below are 5 T cell receptor beta chains from a single sample sequenced in a study of T cell responses to AZD1222 COVID-19 vaccine. Clones were sequenced by immunoSEQ multiplex PCR, and TCRdb holds only the in-frame ones, with some missing. This table holds 70,000 to 95,000 clones, approximately 90% found once. The specimen was peripheral blood, collected on day 0 of MenACWY control vaccination. These receptors all come from an adult in good health.

The chain links TRBV10-3 to TRBJ2-1; TRBD1 matches at 7 bases. V was clipped by 8 bases and J by 2 bases; unmatched bases: 6. Germline loops: CDR1 ENHRY, CDR2 SYGVKD. The length of the CDR3 is 14 residues. CDR3 nucleotide sequence: TGTGCCATCGAGGGGGCGGAGACCTACAATGAGCAGTTCTTC. Translation gives CAIEGAETYNEQFF.

J is TRBJ2-7 and V is TRBV19; 7 nucleotides match TRBD1. CDR3 length: 14 residues. After removal of 3 bases from V and 5 bases from J, the junction contained 7 bases not matched to a gene. Germline CDR1 reads LNHDA; CDR2 reads SQIVND (reference sequence). In nucleotides, the CDR3 is TGTGCCAGTAGTATGGGTAGGGGGCTCCACGAGCAGTACTTC. It yields the protein CASSMGRGLHEQYF.

The chain links TRBV6-5 to TRBJ1-2, with D hard to call. Germline CDR1 MNHEY, CDR2 SVGAGI. The CDR3 totals 15 residues. Trimming cost V 0 bases and J 2 bases, with 10 bases left between them. The CDR3 loop reads CASSYSIASNYGYTF. DNA of the CDR3: TGTGCCAGCAGTTACTCGATTGCCAGCAACTATGGCTACACCTTC.

For this clone: Compared with germline, one end of the junction differs, possibly owing to a read error. The rearrangement joins TRBV19 to TRBJ1-2; 7 nucleotides line up with TRBD1. Germline V lookup: CDR1 LNHDA, CDR2 SQIVND (reference sequence). CDR3 length: 11 residues. The CDR3 DNA sequence: TGTGCCAGTAGTATACCGGGACAGATCAACTTC. Encoded protein: CASSIPGQINF.

The chain is built from TRBV6-1 and TRBJ1-2, with D hard to call. Germline V gene sequence: CDR1 MNHNS, CDR2 SASEGT. V was shortened by 2 bases and J by 6 bases, with 13 bases between the two germline ends. The CDR3 runs 14 residues. CDR3 DNA: TGTGCCAGCAGTGAATTGATCACATCAGATGGCTACACCTTC. Protein: CASSELITSDGYTF.